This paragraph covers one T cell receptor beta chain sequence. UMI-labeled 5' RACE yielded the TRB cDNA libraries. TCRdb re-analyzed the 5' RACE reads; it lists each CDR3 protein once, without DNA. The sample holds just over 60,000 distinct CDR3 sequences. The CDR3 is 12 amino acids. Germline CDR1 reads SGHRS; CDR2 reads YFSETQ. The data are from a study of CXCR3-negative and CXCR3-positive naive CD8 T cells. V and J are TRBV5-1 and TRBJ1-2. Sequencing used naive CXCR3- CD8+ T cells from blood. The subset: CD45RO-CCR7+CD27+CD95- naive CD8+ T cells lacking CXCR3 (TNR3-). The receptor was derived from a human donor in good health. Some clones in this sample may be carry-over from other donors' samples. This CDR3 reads CASSSTVYGYTF.